This is a list of T cell receptor beta chains from one sample in a study of vaccination and CD4 T cells after COVID-19. The antigens these receptors bind are not known. Each CDR3 protein gets one entry after TCRdb re-called the PCR reads with MiXCR. The sample has 20,000 or so distinct CDR3 sequences; around 23% are singletons. The sequencing input was cultured CD4+ T cells from blood. All receptors derive from a human donor with COVID-19. Each CDR3 is given with its conserved first and last residue. A D gene is named only where the DNA matches it firmly. Clone size is given for some rows only: seen once, a few or many times, or a class if the clone is expanded.

D,J,size,V,CDR3,DNA
TRBD1,TRBJ1-6,-,TRBV6-2/TRBV6-3,CASSAQGRGANNSPLHF,TGTGCCAGCAGTGCACAGGGGCGCGGTGCCAATAATTCACCCCTCCACTTT
-,TRBJ1-4,medium-sized,TRBV20-1,CSARDQDGRKLFF,TGCAGTGCTAGAGATCAGGACGGGAGGAAACTGTTTTTT
TRBD2,TRBJ2-1,-,TRBV7-3,CASSKIGTSGGPSYNEQFF,TGTGCCAGCAGCAAAATTGGGACTAGCGGGGGCCCCTCCTACAATGAGCAGTTCTTC
TRBD1,TRBJ1-2,medium-sized,TRBV20-1,CSAGGQAGGYTF,TGCAGTGCGGGGGGACAGGCGGGTGGCTACACCTTC
-,TRBJ1-1,medium-sized,TRBV30,CAWSVRGQRNTEAFF,TGTGCCTGGAGTGTACGTGGGCAGCGGAACACTGAAGCTTTCTTT
TRBD2,TRBJ2-7,-,TRBV7-8,CASSLALAGGEEYEQYF,TGTGCCAGCAGCTTAGCACTAGCGGGGGGTGAAGAGTACGAGCAGTACTTC
TRBD1,TRBJ2-7,-,TRBV20-1,CSARDLGRGHFYEQYF,TGCAGTGCTAGAGATCTAGGTAGGGGGCATTTCTACGAGCAGTACTTC
-,TRBJ1-2,few,TRBV20-1,CSAREHYGYTF,TGCAGTGCTAGAGAGCACTATGGCTACACCTTC
-,TRBJ2-5,few,TRBV15,CATSRDRTTGSIETQYF,TGTGCCACCAGCAGAGATCGGACCACTGGGAGCATCGAGACCCAGTACTTC
-,TRBJ1-3,once,TRBV6-1,CASSITGGSRSGNTIYF,TGTGCCAGCAGTATTACAGGAGGTTCCCGCTCTGGAAACACCATATATTTT
-,TRBJ1-2,few,TRBV2,CASTSFTASSGYTF,TGTGCCAGCACTTCTTTTACAGCTTCAAGCGGCTACACCTTC
TRBD1,TRBJ1-2,medium-sized,TRBV27,CASRKDADRAYGYTF,TGTGCCAGCAGGAAGGACGCGGACAGGGCCTATGGCTACACCTTC
-,TRBJ2-5,medium-sized,TRBV7-9,CASNGMEETQYF,TGTGCCAGCAATGGTATGGAAGAGACCCAGTACTTC
TRBD2,TRBJ2-5,few,TRBV20-1,CSARGLAGGFQETQYF,TGCAGTGCTAGGGGACTAGCGGGGGGATTCCAAGAGACCCAGTACTTC
-,TRBJ1-2,-,TRBV20-1,CSARGRGKNYGYTF,TGCAGTGCTAGGGGTAGGGGGAAGAACTATGGCTACACCTTC
-,TRBJ1-5,-,TRBV30,CAWTVGTGQPQHF,TGTGCCTGGACCGTTGGGACCGGACAGCCCCAGCATTTT
-,TRBJ2-7,-,TRBV7-9,CASNPTGRGGEQYF,TGTGCCAGCAACCCGACAGGGCGAGGGGGGGAGCAGTACTTC
TRBD1,TRBJ2-3,-,TRBV9,CASSPQGNTQYF,TGTGCCAGCAGCCCACAGGGGAATACGCAGTATTTT
-,TRBJ1-3,-,TRBV12-3/TRBV12-4,CASRPGTDGNTIYF,TGTGCCAGCAGACCCGGGACCGACGGAAACACCATATATTTT
-,TRBJ2-7,-,TRBV28,CATNPQVPYEQYF,TGTGCCACCAACCCCCAGGTTCCCTACGAGCAGTACTTC
TRBD1,TRBJ1-1,medium-sized,TRBV24-1,CATSDRHRQGGTEAFF,TGTGCCACCAGTGATCGCCATCGACAGGGCGGCACTGAAGCTTTCTTT
TRBD2,TRBJ2-1,-,TRBV7-3,CASSPGGYNNEQFF,TGTGCCAGCAGCCCCGGGGGGTATAATAATGAGCAGTTCTTC
-,TRBJ1-5,medium-sized,TRBV20-1,CSARDTAPNQPQHF,TGCAGTGCTAGAGATACGGCACCCAATCAGCCCCAGCATTTT
-,TRBJ2-2,few,TRBV6-5,CASSYRDTGELFF,TGTGCCAGCAGTTACAGGGACACCGGGGAGCTGTTTTTT
-,TRBJ1-5,-,TRBV21-1,CASSRDRGFQPQHF,TGTGCCAGCAGCCGGGACAGGGGGTTTCAGCCCCAGCATTTT
-,TRBJ2-3,few,TRBV27,CASSLRTTTSTDTQYF,TGTGCCAGCAGTTTAAGAACTACAACATCCACAGATACGCAGTATTTT
TRBD1,TRBJ2-2,-,TRBV4-2,CASSQTSQGVNTGELFF,TGTGCCAGCAGCCAAACGTCTCAGGGGGTTAACACCGGGGAGCTGTTTTTT
-,TRBJ2-5,-,TRBV12-3/TRBV12-4,CASSPGRGPETQYF,TGTGCCAGCAGTCCCGGCAGGGGTCCAGAGACCCAGTACTTC
-,TRBJ1-2,-,TRBV9,CASTLLGTVVYYGYTF,TGTGCCAGCACCCTTCTTGGGACGGTAGTCTACTATGGCTACACCTTC
TRBD2,TRBJ2-3,-,TRBV6-4,CASSGAKAGGKSTDTQYF,TGTGCCAGCAGTGGGGCCAAAGCGGGGGGCAAAAGCACAGATACGCAGTATTTT
TRBD1,TRBJ2-5,few,TRBV30,CAWGTGGWETQYF,TGTGCCTGGGGGACAGGGGGGTGGGAGACCCAGTACTTC
TRBD1,TRBJ2-3,few,TRBV19,CARVNRDRRGTDTQYF,TGTGCCAGGGTCAACCGGGACAGAAGAGGCACAGATACGCAGTATTTT